This T cell receptor (beta chain) appears in the sequencing data of a study of T cell clones after liver transplantation. About the research overall: Post-transplant blood was tracked for graft-donor-reactive T cell clones identified in a pre-transplant mixed lymphocyte reaction. Draws occurred before transplant, before withdrawal, and after complete or failed withdrawal. Patients counted as tolerant after at least one year off all immunosuppression, enzymes not exceeding twice normal. Without induction therapy, subjects received standard immunosuppression until 12-24 months post-transplant.

The germline V gene encodes CDR1 SNHLY and CDR2 FYNNEI. Trimming stripped 10 bases from V and 5 bases from J, with 14 bases between. This CDR3 has 13 amino acids. In its sample, this clone is medium-sized. TCRdb's table, derived via immunoSEQ multiplex PCR, lists solely in-frame clones and lacks some. This table has about 71,000 clones, around 80% appearing once. The receptor comes from a human patient who received a liver transplant. Some T cells may be transferred from the graft donor. The V and J genes are TRBV2 and TRBJ2-2; D not certain. Sequences were derived from CD4+ T cells from blood, sampled 12 months after liver transplant. This chain's CDR3 is CAIHPLGTGELFF. The CDR3 DNA is TGTGCCATCCATCCTCTTGGGACCGGGGAGCTGTTTTTT.